The clone carrying this T cell receptor (beta chain) came up many times. The antigen is unknown. This sample was included in a study of early T cells in non-severe SARS-CoV-2 infection. Turning to the study itself: Chains were unpaired, as sequencing was done on bulk RNA from unsorted whole blood.

General study findings and limits: Sequences matched to VDJdb favored anti-spike CD8 responses, while private and CD4 specificities were missed.

Molecules of cDNA were individually given unique molecular identifiers that were attached to them. TCRdb reprocessed the 5' RACE reads via MiXCR and lists one record per CDR3 protein. The repertoire consists of 35,000 to 45,000 distinct CDR3 sequences, with 5.8% occurring once and the leading ten covering around 7.6%. Material: whole blood. The TCR originated in an adult who was a healthcare worker with PCR-confirmed SARS-CoV-2 infection or an uninfected control (not recorded which).

CDR3 DNA sequence: TGCAGCGTGGCCAGTGCCTTTGGCTACACCTTC. Translated: CSVASAFGYTF. The chain employs TRBV29-1 and TRBJ1-2; D gene unclear. This CDR3 spans 11 amino acids. The V and J ends lost 6 bases and 7 bases respectively, with 12 bases between them. Germline values: CDR1 SQVTM, CDR2 ANQGSEA.